Detailed here is one T cell receptor beta chain. The antigen is undetermined. One entry per CDR3 protein results from TCRdb running MiXCR on the 5' RACE reads. The table records approximately 410,000 distinct CDR3 sequences, around a quarter of them present only once. This record belongs to a study of T-cell memory formation after mild COVID-19. Study overall: The TCR clusters were mostly specific to one donor. Study-wide results and caveats: Contracting CD8+ clones were enriched in EMRA, CD4+ mainly in CM and EM. Pre-infection memory held some responding clones, suggesting pre-existing cross-reactive T cells responded.

With 4 bases removed from V and 4 bases from J, the gap between germline ends came to 12 bases. Per germline, CDR1 SGHRS and CDR2 YFSETQ. This CDR3 has 15 amino acids. The source of this sequence is an adult woman who had mild COVID-19 (a few samples of this study predate the infection). Cell type and time point are not known. The chain combines TRBV5-1 with TRBJ1-6; D gene uncertain. Sequenced sample: PBMCs or a T cell subset sorted from them (not recorded which). CDR3 amino acids: CASSLRTGYNSPLHF. In DNA, the CDR3 is TGCGCCAGCAGCCTACGGACGGGGTATAATTCACCCCTCCACTTT.